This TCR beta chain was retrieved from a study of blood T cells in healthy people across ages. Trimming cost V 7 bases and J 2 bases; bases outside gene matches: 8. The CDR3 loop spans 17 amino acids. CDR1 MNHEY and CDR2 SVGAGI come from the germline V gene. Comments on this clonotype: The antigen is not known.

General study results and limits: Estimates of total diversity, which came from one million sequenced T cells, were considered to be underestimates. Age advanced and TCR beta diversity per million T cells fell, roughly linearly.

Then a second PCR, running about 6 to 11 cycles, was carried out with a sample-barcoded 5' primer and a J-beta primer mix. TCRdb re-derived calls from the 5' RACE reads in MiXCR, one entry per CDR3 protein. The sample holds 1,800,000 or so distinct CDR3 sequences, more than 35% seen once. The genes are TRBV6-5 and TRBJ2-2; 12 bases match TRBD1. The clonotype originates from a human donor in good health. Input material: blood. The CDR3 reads CASTSRGTGGNTGELFF. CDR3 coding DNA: TGTGCCAGCACTTCCCGCGGGACAGGGGGCAACACCGGGGAGCTGTTTTTT.